This is a list of T cell receptor beta chains from one sample in a study of regulatory T cells in long-lasting Graves disease. Using its own MiXCR run on the multiplex PCR reads, TCRdb lists one record per CDR3 protein. The sample consists of 550,000 or so distinct CDR3 sequences, about 12% of them appearing once. This sample was also put to use in a study of T cells in Graves' hyperthyroidism and ophthalmopathy.

Material: peripheral blood mononuclear cells (PBMCs), obtained at new diagnosis, from a patient treated with antithyroid drugs. The receptors derive from a woman in her 30s with Graves disease. Both conserved end residues are part of each CDR3. D genes are given only for firm matches. The listing skips clone size in some rows; elsewhere it reads once, few, many or a size class.

CDR3aa | CDR3nt | d_gene | v_gene | abundance | j_gene
CASSGLVGVTGELFF | TGTGCCAGCAGCGGACTAGTCGGCGTCACCGGGGAGCTGTTTTTT | TRBD2 | TRBV2 | many | TRBJ2-2
CSVLMGTSVGEQFF | TGCAGCGTTTTAATGGGGACTAGCGTCGGTGAGCAGTTCTTC | TRBD2 | TRBV29-1 | . | TRBJ2-1
CASWGTGLAEETQYF | TGTGCCAGCTGGGGGACGGGACTAGCGGAAGAGACCCAGTACTTC | TRBD2 | TRBV7-9 | many | TRBJ2-5
CATSRDPRPSSARDTF | TGTGCCACCAGCAGAGATCCCCGACCCTCAAGTGCGCGCGACACCTTC | . | TRBV15 | many | TRBJ1-2
CASSYLTREGGQYF | TGTGCCAGCAGTTACCTCACCAGGGAAGGTGGGCAGTACTTC | . | TRBV6-2/TRBV6-3 | many | TRBJ2-7
CASSLRRARTDTQYF | TGTGCCAGCAGCTTACGCAGGGCCCGCACAGATACGCAGTATTTT | . | TRBV11-2 | . | TRBJ2-3
CASKRPQRSGYTF | TGTGCCAGCAAGAGACCACAACGGTCTGGCTACACCTTC | . | TRBV28 | many | TRBJ1-2
CASSQKSGRGEQYF | TGTGCCAGCTCTCAAAAGTCTGGGAGGGGAGAGCAGTACTTC | TRBD2 | TRBV18 | . | TRBJ2-7
CASSPEKGAGIPSSYEQYF | TGTGCCAGCTCACCCGAGAAGGGGGCCGGTATTCCGAGCTCCTACGAGCAGTACTTC | TRBD1 | TRBV18 | . | TRBJ2-7
CASSLKGGFTTSREQYF | TGTGCCAGCAGCTTGAAAGGGGGCTTTACAACCTCACGCGAGCAGTACTTC | TRBD1 | TRBV5-6 | . | TRBJ2-7
CASSEREGLFAYNEQFF | TGTGCCAGTAGTGAGCGGGAGGGCCTTTTTGCCTACAATGAGCAGTTCTTC | TRBD2 | TRBV19 | . | TRBJ2-1
CASSPQGDQETQYF | TGTGCCAGCAGCCCGCAGGGGGACCAAGAGACCCAGTACTTC | TRBD1 | TRBV7-9 | few | TRBJ2-5
CASSELNLGLSLQETQYF | TGTGCCAGCAGCGAACTTAACCTGGGACTCTCTTTGCAAGAGACCCAGTACTTC | . | TRBV7-3 | many | TRBJ2-5
CATSRGEGQLSEKLFF | TGTGCCACCAGCAGAGGGGAGGGGCAGTTGAGTGAAAAACTGTTTTTT | . | TRBV15 | many | TRBJ1-4
CASNKVGGETQYF | TGTGCCAGCAATAAAGTAGGGGGAGAGACCCAGTACTTC | . | TRBV2 | many | TRBJ2-5
CASSLASWQFF | TGTGCCAGCAGCTTAGCCAGTTGGCAGTTCTTC | . | TRBV11-2 | many | TRBJ2-1
CASSHSLAGDSNEQFF | TGTGCCAGCAGCCACTCTCTAGCGGGAGACTCGAATGAGCAGTTCTTC | TRBD2 | TRBV5-5 | few | TRBJ2-1
CSARVWARGTISPLHF | TGCAGTGCTAGAGTGTGGGCCCGGGGGACCATTTCACCCCTCCACTTT | . | TRBV20-1 | . | TRBJ1-6
CASSSPISEQFF | TGTGCCAGCAGCTCCCCGATCAGTGAGCAGTTCTTC | . | TRBV7-9 | . | TRBJ2-1
CASSPLEGAGGYGYTF | TGTGCCAGCTCACCGTTGGAGGGGGCAGGGGGATATGGCTACACCTTC | TRBD1 | TRBV18 | . | TRBJ1-2
CASSLVRGHGKLFF | TGTGCCAGCAGCTTGGTCCGGGGGCATGGAAAACTGTTTTTT | . | TRBV5-6 | many | TRBJ1-4
CASSLGGHPVTTEAFF | TGTGCCAGCAGTTTAGGGGGACACCCGGTGACCACTGAAGCTTTCTTT | . | TRBV6-1 | few | TRBJ1-1
CASSPPGWNTGELFF | TGTGCCAGCTCACCACCGGGTTGGAACACCGGGGAGCTGTTTTTT | . | TRBV18 | . | TRBJ2-2
CSAPGTGGPGIDQETQYF | TGCAGTGCTCCTGGGACGGGAGGGCCAGGGATCGACCAAGAGACCCAGTACTTC | TRBD2 | TRBV20-1 | many | TRBJ2-5
CASSTPEQQGINYGYTF | TGTGCCAGTAGTACCCCAGAACAACAGGGGATTAACTATGGCTACACCTTC | TRBD1 | TRBV19 | . | TRBJ1-2
CASSDSTGTLEAFF | TGTGCCAGCAGTGATTCGACAGGGACCCTTGAAGCTTTCTTT | TRBD1 | TRBV6-2/TRBV6-3 | many | TRBJ1-1
CASSPGTSGRVREQYF | TGCGCCAGCAGCCCAGGGACTAGCGGGAGGGTCCGCGAGCAGTACTTC | TRBD2 | TRBV4-1 | . | TRBJ2-7
CASTQGVNNQPQHF | TGTGCCAGCACCCAGGGGGTTAACAATCAGCCCCAGCATTTT | TRBD1 | TRBV12-3/TRBV12-4 | few | TRBJ1-5
CASSQAGQPNQPQHF | TGCGCCAGCAGCCAAGCTGGTCAGCCCAATCAGCCCCAGCATTTT | . | TRBV4-1 | . | TRBJ1-5
CASSWGGPGNQPQHF | TGTGCCAGCAGTTGGGGGGGGCCTGGCAATCAGCCCCAGCATTTT | . | TRBV28 | many | TRBJ1-5
CASSLAGSRTGVWRAGELFF | TGCGCCAGCAGCCTTGCGGGGTCACGGACGGGAGTATGGCGCGCCGGGGAGCTGTTTTTT | . | TRBV4-1 | few | TRBJ2-2
CASSMRDRGAETQYF | TGTGCCAGCAGTATGCGGGACAGGGGAGCAGAGACCCAGTACTTC | TRBD1 | TRBV12-3/TRBV12-4 | many | TRBJ2-5
CASSLVARQGAGEQYF | TGCGCCAGCAGCTTGGTTGCGAGACAGGGGGCAGGGGAGCAGTACTTC | TRBD1 | TRBV5-1 | . | TRBJ2-7
CSAPRSGRDIQYF | TGCAGTGCTCCCAGGTCCGGGAGGGACATTCAGTACTTC | TRBD2 | TRBV20-1 | few | TRBJ2-4
CASSHPGAGDSNQPQHF | TGTGCCAGCAGCCACCCCGGGGCAGGGGATAGCAATCAGCCCCAGCATTTT | . | TRBV28 | many | TRBJ1-5
CASSELGSSYEQYF | TGTGCCAGCAGTGAATTAGGCAGCTCCTACGAGCAGTACTTC | . | TRBV2 | many | TRBJ2-7
CASSSDARETQYF | TGTGCCAGCAGTTCGGACGCACGGGAGACCCAGTACTTC | . | TRBV28 | many | TRBJ2-5
CSLWTSGRSEQFF | TGCAGCCTCTGGACTAGCGGGAGGTCTGAGCAGTTCTTC | TRBD2 | TRBV29-1 | . | TRBJ2-1
CASRTGQGAYEQYF | TGTGCCAGCAGGACGGGACAGGGGGCTTACGAGCAGTACTTC | TRBD1 | TRBV28 | . | TRBJ2-7
CASSLSAGGGNEQFF | TGTGCCAGCAGCTTATCGGCGGGAGGGGGGAATGAGCAGTTCTTC | TRBD2 | TRBV11-1 | many | TRBJ2-1
CASSLVRGTARGTEAFF | TGTGCCAGCAGCTTGGTTCGGGGAACAGCACGGGGCACTGAAGCTTTCTTT | . | TRBV5-4 | . | TRBJ1-1
CASSTQILPGQGDYGYTF | TGTGCCAGCAGTACACAGATCCTTCCGGGACAGGGGGACTATGGCTACACCTTC | TRBD1 | TRBV7-9 | few | TRBJ1-2
CASTLFPRGANVLTF | TGTGCCAGCACCCTATTCCCTCGGGGGGCCAACGTCCTGACTTTC | . | TRBV12-3/TRBV12-4 | many | TRBJ2-6
CASSSRVGVSTDTQYF | TGTGCCAGCTCATCCCGCGTGGGGGTCAGCACAGATACGCAGTATTTT | . | TRBV18 | . | TRBJ2-3
CASSSLGSHEQYF | TGTGCCAGCAGCTCCCTCGGGAGCCACGAGCAGTACTTC | . | TRBV5-8 | . | TRBJ2-7
CASSEGLAGGELFF | TGTGCCAGCAGTGAGGGACTAGCTGGCGGGGAGCTGTTTTTT | TRBD2 | TRBV6-2/TRBV6-3 | few | TRBJ2-2
CASSQDRAREGYGYTF | TGCGCCAGCAGCCAAGATCGGGCCAGGGAGGGCTATGGCTACACCTTC | . | TRBV4-3 | few | TRBJ1-2
CASSEGLAGLGNEQFF | TGCGCCAGCAGTGAGGGTCTAGCGGGGCTCGGCAATGAGCAGTTCTTC | TRBD2 | TRBV10-1 | few | TRBJ2-1
CASSSRVWRNTEAFF | TGTGCCAGCAGCTCAAGGGTGTGGAGGAACACTGAAGCTTTCTTT | . | TRBV7-9 | many | TRBJ1-1
CATSDPRRTAQETQYF | TGTGCCACCAGTGACCCTCGAAGGACAGCCCAAGAGACCCAGTACTTC | . | TRBV24-1 | many | TRBJ2-5
CSVQGRKRNEQFF | TGCAGCGTTCAGGGGAGGAAACGCAATGAGCAGTTCTTC | . | TRBV29-1 | many | TRBJ2-1
CASSTYRGSYNEQFF | TGTGCCAGCTCAACGTACAGGGGCTCCTACAATGAGCAGTTCTTC | TRBD1 | TRBV18 | . | TRBJ2-1
CASSFSRADSIFADTQYF | TGCGCCAGCAGCTTCTCCCGTGCCGACAGTATCTTCGCAGATACGCAGTATTTT | . | TRBV5-1 | many | TRBJ2-3
CASSPLYGTGDEQYF | TGTGCCAGCAGTCCACTATACGGGACAGGGGACGAGCAGTACTTC | TRBD1 | TRBV10-3 | few | TRBJ2-7
CASSDGTGGFLDTEAFF | TGTGCCAGTAGTGACGGGACAGGGGGCTTTTTGGACACTGAAGCTTTCTTT | TRBD1 | TRBV19 | many | TRBJ1-1
CASSLEQGNHLHF | TGTGCCAGCAGCCTGGAACAGGGAAATCACCTCCACTTT | . | TRBV7-2 | many | TRBJ1-6
CAISESTSGRAGEAQYF | TGTGCCATCAGTGAGTCCACTAGCGGGAGGGCCGGTGAAGCCCAGTACTTC | TRBD2 | TRBV10-3 | . | TRBJ2-5
CASSLAGTDTDTQYF | TGTGCCAGCAGTTTAGCCGGGACCGACACAGATACGCAGTATTTT | . | TRBV2 | many | TRBJ2-3
CASSARLAVQETQYF | TGTGCCAGCAGCGCAAGACTAGCGGTCCAAGAGACCCAGTACTTC | TRBD2 | TRBV11-1 | many | TRBJ2-5
CASRPGGSVTEAFF | TGTGCCAGTAGACCAGGGGGCTCGGTCACTGAAGCTTTCTTT | TRBD1 | TRBV19 | few | TRBJ1-1